This T cell receptor (beta chain) is from a study of CD8 T cells in Susac syndrome (dated by TCRdb to about 2019). With regard to the full study: Whether CD8+ T cell activation and differentiation in Susac syndrome was antigen driven was tested using repertoire sequencing. The study compared CD8+ T cell repertoire clonality among over ten healthy donors, some 14 Susac syndrome patients and roughly 16 multiple sclerosis patients. General conclusions and limits of the study: The TCR sequencing and HLA analysis was acknowledged to have included a relatively small number of individuals.

Peripheral blood CD8+ and CD4+ T cells from healthy donors, Susac syndrome patients and multiple sclerosis patients were profiled by high-throughput TCR beta sequencing. Healthy donors were included as age- and sex-matched controls. Bulk CD8+ and CD4+ T cells were purified magnetically by negative isolation, whereas CD8+ TEMRA cells were enriched by FACS. Blood was drawn into EDTA tubes, processed within 24 hours, and PBMCs were isolated by density gradient centrifugation. PBMCs intended for TCR sequencing were cryopreserved in liquid nitrogen and thawed later in a water bath at 37 degrees C. A purity of at least 90% was achieved for sorted or isolated CD4+, CD8+ and CD8+ TEMRA cells. Concerning this clonotype itself: Its binding antigen is unknown. Nothing much larger sits one base from this clone, and base qualities are not available.

RNA was extracted with the RNeasy kit and about 0.5 to 1 ug was reverse transcribed using random hexamers. The immunoSEQ multiplex PCR assay, covering 54 Vbeta and 13 Jbeta segments, was used to amplify TCR beta CDR3 regions. Bias from PCR amplification was corrected by using a synthetic template baseline for primer optimization and for computational correction. On the study's bioinformatics: Only productive sequences were kept, with reads annotated to V, D and J genes according to IMGT and analyzed in immunoSEQ Analyzer. To calculate clonality, Shannon entropy was normalized by log2 of the number of productive unique sequences and then subtracted from one. For each patient and control, public and private clones were evaluated among the 100 most prevalent clones. Clones were defined as Susac-specific when absent from the healthy and MS cohorts, from about a thousand published viral clones and from other ImmuneACCESS disease sequences. TCRdb trimmed public reads at Q25 via fastp, called clones via MiXCR and kept in-frame beta chains. Each entry merges the rows of one CDR3 protein and shows their most common DNA and genes. The V and J calls were not made by the authors but by TCRdb's processing. The sample has roughly 140,000 distinct CDR3 sequences on record, 94% of them singletons. The top ten hold 0.27% of the sample.

The sequenced sample was CD8+ T cells from PBMCs. The receptor's source is a human donor in good health.

The nucleotide sequence reads as follows: TGTGCCAGCAGCAGGATGACATACACTGAAGCTTTCTTT. It specifies CASSRMTYTEAFF. The V and J segments used are TRBV14 and TRBJ1-1, with the D gene not confidently named. CDR1 is given as SGHDN and CDR2 as FVKESK, both from the germline V gene. A distance of 10 bases separates the germline ends of V and J, which lose 5 bases and 3 bases respectively. Its CDR3 holds 13 amino acids, cysteine through phenylalanine. Only the CDR3 portion is preserved as DNA: 39 bases, with reading frame beginning at the first base.